This paragraph reports one T cell receptor beta chain. The data derive from a study of radiation and T cells in renal cell carcinoma. Study overall: Nephrectomy followed 15 Gy stereotactic body radiation by 4 weeks.

Sample time point: blood 2 weeks post-SBRT. Treatment defined: 15 Gy SBRT to primary tumor, nephrectomy 4 weeks later. The tumor was a clear cell renal cell carcinoma. Using immunoSEQ multiplex PCR, the repertoire was profiled, and TCRdb retains in-frame clones only, with some absent. The sample comprises some 150,000 clones, about 91% of which are singletons, and 10% to 15% rests with the top ten. Germline lookup yields CDR1 SGHNT and CDR2 YYREEE (reference sequence). This CDR3 region has 14 residues. Trimming took 1 base from V and 2 from J, leaving 9 bases between them. The chain combines TRBV5-4 with TRBJ2-5; D gene unclear. The starting material was blood, obtained from a patient whose treatment included radiotherapy and nephrectomy. The sequence came from a woman aged 50 to 65 with renal cell carcinoma. The DNA for the CDR3 is TGTGCCAGCAGCTTGAGGGCTGCTCAAGAGACCCAGTACTTC. It yields the protein CASSLRAAQETQYF.